A single T cell receptor (beta chain) is shown here with its context. Per the germline V gene, CDR1 is MNHEY and CDR2 is SVGAGI. V gave up 6 bases and J gave up 9 bases; unmatched junction bases: 8. The CDR3 runs to 13 residues. Original data processing: Amplification of reference gene primers provided the estimated nucleated cell counts. TCRdb's copy holds only in-frame clones and misses some; the assay was immunoSEQ multiplex PCR. The DNA was the basis for D and trimming; V, J and clone size are from that table. Of fewer than 250,000 clones in the sample, around 80% were seen once. This sample is drawn from a study of blood T cell repertoires in COVID-19. Study-wide background: Samples representing acute and convalescent COVID-19 were sourced from the United States, Italy and Spain. PBMCs, B-cell-depleted T cells, or T cells were the source of the cDNA or gDNA that made up the material.

The chain combines TRBV6-5 with TRBJ2-1, with 7 positions matching TRBD1. The sequencing sample was made of peripheral blood. This TCR was recovered from a woman aged 45-60 years with acute or convalescent COVID-19. CDR3 protein: CASSTTQGSEQFF. The DNA for the CDR3 is TGTGCCAGCAGCACTACACAGGGGAGTGAGCAGTTCTTC.